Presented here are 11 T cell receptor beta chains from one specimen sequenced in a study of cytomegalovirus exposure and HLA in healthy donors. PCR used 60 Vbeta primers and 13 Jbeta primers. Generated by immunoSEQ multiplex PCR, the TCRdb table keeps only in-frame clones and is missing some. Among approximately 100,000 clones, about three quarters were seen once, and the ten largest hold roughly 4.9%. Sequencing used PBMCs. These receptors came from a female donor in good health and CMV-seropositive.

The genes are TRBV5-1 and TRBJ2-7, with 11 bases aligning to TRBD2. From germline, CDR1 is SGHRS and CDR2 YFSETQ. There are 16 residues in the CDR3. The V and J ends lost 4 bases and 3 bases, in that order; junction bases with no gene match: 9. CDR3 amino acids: CASSPNTGTSGYEQYF. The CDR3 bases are TGCGCCAGCAGCCCGAATACCGGGACTAGCGGCTACGAGCAGTACTTC.

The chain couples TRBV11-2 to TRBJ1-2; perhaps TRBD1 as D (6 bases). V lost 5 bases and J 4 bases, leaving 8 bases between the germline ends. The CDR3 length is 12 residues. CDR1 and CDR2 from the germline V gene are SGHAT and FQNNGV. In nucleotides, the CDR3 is TGTGCCAGCAGCCCGGACAGCTATGGCTACACCTTC. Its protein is CASSPDSYGYTF.

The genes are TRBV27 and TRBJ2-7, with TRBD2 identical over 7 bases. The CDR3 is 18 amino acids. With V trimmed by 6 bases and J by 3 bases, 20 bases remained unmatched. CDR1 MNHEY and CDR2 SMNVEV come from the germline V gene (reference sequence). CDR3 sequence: CASRGKTGRSGIFYEQYF. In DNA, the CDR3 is TGTGCCAGCAGGGGCAAGACCGGAAGGAGCGGGATATTCTACGAGCAGTACTTC.

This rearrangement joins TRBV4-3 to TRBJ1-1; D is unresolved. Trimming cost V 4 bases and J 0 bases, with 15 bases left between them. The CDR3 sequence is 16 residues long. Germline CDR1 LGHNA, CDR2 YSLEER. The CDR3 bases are TGCGCCAGCAGCCCACTTGGTACCGTCCTGAACACTGAAGCTTTCTTT. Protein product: CASSPLGTVLNTEAFF.

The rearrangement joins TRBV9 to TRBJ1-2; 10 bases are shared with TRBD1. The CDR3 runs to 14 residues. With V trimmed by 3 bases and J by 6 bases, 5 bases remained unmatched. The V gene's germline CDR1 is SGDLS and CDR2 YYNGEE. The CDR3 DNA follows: TGTGCCAGCAGCGCCCGACAGGGGGCAGATGGCTACACCTTC. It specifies CASSARQGADGYTF.

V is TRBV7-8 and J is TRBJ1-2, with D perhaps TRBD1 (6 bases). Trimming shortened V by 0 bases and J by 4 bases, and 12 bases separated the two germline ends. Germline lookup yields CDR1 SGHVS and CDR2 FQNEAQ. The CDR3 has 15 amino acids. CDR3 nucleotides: TGTGCCAGCAGCTTAGCGGGACAAGGGGCCTATGGCTACACCTTC. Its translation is CASSLAGQGAYGYTF.

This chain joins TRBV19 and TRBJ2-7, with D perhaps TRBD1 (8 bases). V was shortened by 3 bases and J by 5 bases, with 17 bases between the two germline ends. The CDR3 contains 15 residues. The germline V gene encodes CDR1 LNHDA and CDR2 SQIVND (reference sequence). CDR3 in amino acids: CASSMGGTGKHEQYF. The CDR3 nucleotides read TGTGCCAGTAGTATGGGGGGGACAGGTAAACACGAGCAGTACTTC. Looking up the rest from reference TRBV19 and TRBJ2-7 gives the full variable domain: DGGITQSPKYLFRKEGQNVTLSCEQNLNHDAMYWYRQDPGQGLRLIYYSQIVNDFQKGDIAEGYSVSREKKESFPLTVTSAQKNPTAFYLCASSMGGTGKHEQYFGPGTRLTVT.

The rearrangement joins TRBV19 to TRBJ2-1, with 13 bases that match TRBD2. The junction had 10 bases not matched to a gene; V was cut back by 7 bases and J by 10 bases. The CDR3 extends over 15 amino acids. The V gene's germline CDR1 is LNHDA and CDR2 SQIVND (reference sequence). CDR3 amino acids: CASNPGLAGSEEQFF. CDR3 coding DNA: TGTGCCAGTAATCCGGGACTAGCGGGAAGTGAGGAGCAGTTCTTC. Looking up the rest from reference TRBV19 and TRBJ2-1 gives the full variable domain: DGGITQSPKYLFRKEGQNVTLSCEQNLNHDAMYWYRQDPGQGLRLIYYSQIVNDFQKGDIAEGYSVSREKKESFPLTVTSAQKNPTAFYLCASNPGLAGSEEQFFGPGTRLTVL.

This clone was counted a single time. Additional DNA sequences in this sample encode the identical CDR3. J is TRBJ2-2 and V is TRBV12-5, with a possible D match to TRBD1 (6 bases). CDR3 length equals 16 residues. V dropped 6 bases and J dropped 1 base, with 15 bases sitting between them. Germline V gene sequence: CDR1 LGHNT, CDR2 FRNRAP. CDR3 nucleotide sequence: TGTGCTAGTGGCTTGACAGGCCCCGAGAACACCGGGGAGCTGTTTTTT. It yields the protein CASGLTGPENTGELFF.

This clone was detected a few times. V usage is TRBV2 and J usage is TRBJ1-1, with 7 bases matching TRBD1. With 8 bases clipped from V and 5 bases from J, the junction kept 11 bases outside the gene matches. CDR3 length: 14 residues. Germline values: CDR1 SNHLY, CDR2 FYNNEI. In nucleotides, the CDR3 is TGTGCCAGCTGGGACGGGAGGGGGCAGACTGAAGCTTTCTTT. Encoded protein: CASWDGRGQTEAFF. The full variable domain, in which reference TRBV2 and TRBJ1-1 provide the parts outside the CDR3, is EPEVTQTPSHQVTQMGQEVILRCVPISNHLYFYWYRQILGQKVEFLVSFYNNEISEKSEIFDDQFSVERPDGSNFTLKIRSTKLEDSAMYFCASWDGRGQTEAFFGQGTRLTVV.

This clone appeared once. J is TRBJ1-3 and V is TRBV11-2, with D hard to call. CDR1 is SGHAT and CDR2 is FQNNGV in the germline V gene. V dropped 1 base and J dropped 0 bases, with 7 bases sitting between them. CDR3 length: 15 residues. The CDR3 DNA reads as TGTGCCAGCAGCTTAGGCGGGGTCTCTGGAAACACCATATATTTT. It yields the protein CASSLGGVSGNTIYF.